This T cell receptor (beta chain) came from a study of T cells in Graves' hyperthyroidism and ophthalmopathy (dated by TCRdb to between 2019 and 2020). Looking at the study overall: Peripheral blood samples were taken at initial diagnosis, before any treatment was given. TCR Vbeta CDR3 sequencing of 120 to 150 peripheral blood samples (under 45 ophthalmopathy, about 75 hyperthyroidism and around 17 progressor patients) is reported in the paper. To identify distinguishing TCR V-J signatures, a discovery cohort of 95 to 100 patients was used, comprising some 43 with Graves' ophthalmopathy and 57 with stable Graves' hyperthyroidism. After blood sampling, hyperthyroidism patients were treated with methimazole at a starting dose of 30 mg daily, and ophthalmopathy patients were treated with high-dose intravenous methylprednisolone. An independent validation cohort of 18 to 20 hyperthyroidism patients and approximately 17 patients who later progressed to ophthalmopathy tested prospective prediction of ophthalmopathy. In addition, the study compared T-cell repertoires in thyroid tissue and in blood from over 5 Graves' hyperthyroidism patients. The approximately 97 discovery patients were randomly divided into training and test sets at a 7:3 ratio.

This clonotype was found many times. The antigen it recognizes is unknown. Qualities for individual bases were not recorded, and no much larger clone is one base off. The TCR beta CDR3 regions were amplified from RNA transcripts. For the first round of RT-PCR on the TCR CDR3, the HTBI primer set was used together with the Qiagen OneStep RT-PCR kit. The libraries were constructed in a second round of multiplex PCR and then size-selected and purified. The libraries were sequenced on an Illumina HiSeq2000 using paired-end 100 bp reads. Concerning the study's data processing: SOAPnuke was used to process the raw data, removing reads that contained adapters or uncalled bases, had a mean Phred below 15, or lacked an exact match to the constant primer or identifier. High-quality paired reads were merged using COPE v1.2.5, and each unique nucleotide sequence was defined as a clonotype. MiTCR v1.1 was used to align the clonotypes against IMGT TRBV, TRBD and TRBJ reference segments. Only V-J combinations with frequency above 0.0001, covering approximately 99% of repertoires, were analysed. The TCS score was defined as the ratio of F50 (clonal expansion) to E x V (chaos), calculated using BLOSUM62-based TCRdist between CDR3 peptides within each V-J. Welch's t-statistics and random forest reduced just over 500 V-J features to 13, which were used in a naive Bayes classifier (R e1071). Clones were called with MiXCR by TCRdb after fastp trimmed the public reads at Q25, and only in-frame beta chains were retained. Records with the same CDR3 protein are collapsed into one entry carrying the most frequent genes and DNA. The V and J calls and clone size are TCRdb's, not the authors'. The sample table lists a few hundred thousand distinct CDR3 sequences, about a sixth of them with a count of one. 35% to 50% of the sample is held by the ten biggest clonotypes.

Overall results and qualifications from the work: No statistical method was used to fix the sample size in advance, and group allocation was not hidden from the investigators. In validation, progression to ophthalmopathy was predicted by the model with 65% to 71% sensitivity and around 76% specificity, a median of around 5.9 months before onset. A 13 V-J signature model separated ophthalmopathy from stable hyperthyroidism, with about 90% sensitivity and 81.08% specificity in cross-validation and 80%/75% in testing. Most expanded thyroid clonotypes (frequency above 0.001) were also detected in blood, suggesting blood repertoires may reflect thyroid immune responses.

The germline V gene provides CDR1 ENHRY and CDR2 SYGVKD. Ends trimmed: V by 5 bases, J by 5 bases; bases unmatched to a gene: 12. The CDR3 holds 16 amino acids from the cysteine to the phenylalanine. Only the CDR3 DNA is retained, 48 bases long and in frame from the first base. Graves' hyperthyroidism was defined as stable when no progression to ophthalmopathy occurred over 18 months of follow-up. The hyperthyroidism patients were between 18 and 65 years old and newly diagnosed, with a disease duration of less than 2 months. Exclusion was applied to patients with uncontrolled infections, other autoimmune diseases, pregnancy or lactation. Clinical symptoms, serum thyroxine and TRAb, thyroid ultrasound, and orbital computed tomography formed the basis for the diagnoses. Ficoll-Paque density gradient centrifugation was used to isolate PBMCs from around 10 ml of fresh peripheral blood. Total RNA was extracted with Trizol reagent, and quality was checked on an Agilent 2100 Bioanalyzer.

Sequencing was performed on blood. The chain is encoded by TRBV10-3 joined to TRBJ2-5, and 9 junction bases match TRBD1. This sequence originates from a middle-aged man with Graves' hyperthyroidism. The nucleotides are TGTGCCATCAGTTCCGGGACAGGGTTGCTTTTGGAGACCCAGTACTTC. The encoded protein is CAISSGTGLLLETQYF.